These 2 T cell receptor beta chains originate from one sample sequenced in a study of shared clonotypes between healthy human individuals. Only in-frame clones appear in the TCRdb table, and some are missing; sequencing was by immunoSEQ multiplex PCR. The sample contains 330,000 or so clones, about 74% of which appear only once. The sequenced sample consisted of memory CD4+ T cells sorted from blood. The subset here: CD45RA-negative fraction. These receptors came from a man aged 25 to 40 in good health.

The chain carries TRBV5-1 and TRBJ1-2, with 8 positions matching TRBD1. The CDR3 covers 16 residues. Looked up from germline, CDR1 is SGHRS and CDR2 is YFSETQ. With V trimmed by 1 base and J by 6 bases, 11 bases remained unmatched. Here the CDR3 reads CASSLTYRGQVHGYTF. DNA for the CDR3: TGCGCCAGCAGCTTGACCTATAGGGGACAGGTGCATGGCTACACCTTC.

About this clone: This sample also contains other DNA sequences that code for the same CDR3. This chain links TRBV19 with TRBJ1-2; TRBD1 matches 7 bases. The ends lost 6 bases at V and 6 bases at J; junction bases unmatched: 4. This CDR3 is 12 amino acids long. The germline CDR1 and CDR2 sequences are LNHDA and SQIVND (reference sequence). For the CDR3, the DNA is TGTGCCAGTAGCCGACAGGGCGATGGCTACACCTTC. As protein: CASSRQGDGYTF. Complete variable domain (other parts from reference TRBV19 and TRBJ1-2): DGGITQSPKYLFRKEGQNVTLSCEQNLNHDAMYWYRQDPGQGLRLIYYSQIVNDFQKGDIAEGYSVSREKKESFPLTVTSAQKNPTAFYLCASSRQGDGYTFGSGTRLTVV.